Only a few counts were recorded for the clone carrying this TCR beta chain. This CDR3 has 16 amino acids. V lost 5 bases and J lost 4; bases outside the gene matches: 8. CDR1 and CDR2 from the germline V gene are SGHTA and FQGNSA. This sample is part of a study of T cells after yellow fever vaccination. TCRdb redid the calling of the 5' RACE reads with MiXCR, one entry per CDR3 protein. The table has about 130,000 distinct CDR3 sequences, 6.6% seen once. The sequencing used CD4+ T cells sorted from PBMCs, collected 10 days after the yellow fever booster vaccination. The chain joins TRBV7-2 to TRBJ2-1; TRBD2 agrees at 10 bases. The source is a man aged 25 to 40 who received the YFV17D yellow fever vaccine. The CDR3 spells CASSRSPGLAYNEQFF. The CDR3 nucleotides are TGTGCCAGCAGCCGCTCGCCGGGACTAGCGTACAATGAGCAGTTCTTC.